This TCR beta chain was sequenced for a study of long-term antiretroviral therapy in people with HIV. V gave up 7 bases and J gave up 8 bases, with 15 bases separating them. Looked up from germline, CDR1 is MRHNA and CDR2 is SNTAGT. The CDR3 has 14 residues. Comment on this clone: What it binds is not known.

Version v3.0 of the immunoSEQ assay ran at survey level. The assay was immunoSEQ multiplex PCR, and TCRdb's table has in-frame clones only and misses some. Seen here are 20,000 to 25,000 clones, 85% to 95% observed once, and the top ten hold more than 5.5%. Study-level findings and limits: Controls had broader CDR3 length ranges than HIV repertoires did. Specimens of blood were obtained during about 2004 to 2017, possibly under older ART regimens.

At least two post-ART and at least one pre-ART PBMC sample were available for each donor. Specimens retained roughly 1-11 million cryopreserved PBMC preceding DNA extraction. This chain links TRBV6-4 with TRBJ1-6; tentative D call: TRBD1 (5 bases). The material sequenced was unsorted PBMCs, taken 4.4 years after starting antiretroviral therapy. This TCR came from a woman in her forties or fifties with HIV. The CDR3 nucleotides read TGTGCCAGCAACACCAGGGTAGGGGATTCACCCCTCCACTTT. Residues: CASNTRVGDSPLHF.